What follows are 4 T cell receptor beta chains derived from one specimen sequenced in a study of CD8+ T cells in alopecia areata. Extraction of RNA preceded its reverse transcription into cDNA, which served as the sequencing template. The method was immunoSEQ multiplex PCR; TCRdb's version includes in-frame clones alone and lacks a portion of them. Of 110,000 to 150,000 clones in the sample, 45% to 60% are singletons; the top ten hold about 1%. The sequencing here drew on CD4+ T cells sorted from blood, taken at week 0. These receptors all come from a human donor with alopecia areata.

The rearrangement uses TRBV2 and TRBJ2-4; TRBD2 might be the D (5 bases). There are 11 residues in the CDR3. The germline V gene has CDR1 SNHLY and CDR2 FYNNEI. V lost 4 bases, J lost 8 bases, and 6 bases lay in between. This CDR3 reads CASSAGDIQYF. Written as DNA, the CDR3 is TGTGCCAGCAGTGCCGGGGACATTCAGTACTTC.

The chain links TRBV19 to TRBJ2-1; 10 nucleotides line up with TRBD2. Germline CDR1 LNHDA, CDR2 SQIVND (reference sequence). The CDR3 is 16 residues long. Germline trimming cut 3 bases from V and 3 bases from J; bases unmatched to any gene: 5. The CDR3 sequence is CASSILTSGNYNEQFF. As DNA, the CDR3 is TGTGCCAGTAGTATCCTTACTAGCGGGAACTACAATGAGCAGTTCTTC.

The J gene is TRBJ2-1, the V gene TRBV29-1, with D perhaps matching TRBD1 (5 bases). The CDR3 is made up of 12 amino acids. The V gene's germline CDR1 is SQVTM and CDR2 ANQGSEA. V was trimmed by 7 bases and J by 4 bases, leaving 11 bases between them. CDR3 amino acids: CSEYSGYNEQFF. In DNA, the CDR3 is TGCAGCGAATATTCAGGGTACAATGAGCAGTTCTTC.

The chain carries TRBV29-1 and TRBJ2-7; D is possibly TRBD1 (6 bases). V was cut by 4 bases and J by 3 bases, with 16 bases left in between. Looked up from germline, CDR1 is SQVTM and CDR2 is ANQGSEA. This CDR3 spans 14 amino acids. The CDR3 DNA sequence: TGCAGCGTTGTACCGAGCCGGGACATCTACGAGCAGTACTTC. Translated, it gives CSVVPSRDIYEQYF.